This is a list of T cell receptor beta chains from one sample in a study of OX40 agonist ivuxolimab in advanced cancers. TCRdb's table, derived via immunoSEQ multiplex PCR, lists solely in-frame clones and lacks some. Among some 41,000 clones listed, about 90% were seen once. The starting material was CD4+ or CD8+ T cells sorted from blood, obtained in a trial of the OX40 agonist ivuxolimab. The receptor set was obtained from an adult with an advanced solid tumor such as melanoma, head and neck, liver or kidney cancer. The CDR3 runs from the conserved cysteine through the conserved F or W. The D gene is left open where the match is weak. A clone size is listed for some rows: how often the clone was seen (once, few, many), or a class if it is expanded.

>NA|TRBJ2-4|NA|TRBV2
TGTGCCAGCAGTGAAGCGGCAGGCCCAAGAATTCAGTACTTC
CASSEAAGPRIQYF
>TRBD2|TRBJ2-1|NA|TRBV5-1
TGCGCCAGCAGCTTTGCGACTAGCGGTGAGCAGTTCTTC
CASSFATSGEQFF
>TRBD1|TRBJ1-5|NA|TRBV11-2
TGTGCCAGCAGCCTCGGGACAGGAGATCAGCCCCAGCATTTT
CASSLGTGDQPQHF
>NA|TRBJ1-4|NA|TRBV6-5
TGTGCCAGCAGCTCCGGGGGGGCTAATGAAAAACTGTTTTTT
CASSSGGANEKLFF
>NA|TRBJ2-1|NA|TRBV5-1
TGCGCCAGCAGCTTGGTGGGGGATTACAATGAGCAGTTCTTC
CASSLVGDYNEQFF
>TRBD2|TRBJ2-1|NA|TRBV4-1
TGCGCCAGCAGCCGATATTCCCTGGGGCTAGCGGGGGAGCAACGACTATACAATGAGCAGTTCTTC
CASSRYSLGLAGEQRLYNEQFF
>TRBD2|TRBJ2-1|NA|TRBV2
TGTGCCAGCAGCCGACTAGCGGGAGGCAATGAGCAGTTCTTC
CASSRLAGGNEQFF
>NA|TRBJ2-4|NA|TRBV7-2
TGTGCCAGCAGCTTAGTCTACGGCGAGGTTTCGGACTTC
CASSLVYGEVSDF
>NA|TRBJ1-1|NA|TRBV5-1
TGCGCCAGCAGCTTGGTGTCGAATACTGAAGCTTTCTTT
CASSLVSNTEAFF
>NA|TRBJ2-2|NA|TRBV11-1
TGTGCCAGCAGCTTAGCCAGGACACCGGGGGAGCTGTTTTTT
CASSLARTPGELFF
>NA|TRBJ2-5|NA|TRBV10-1
TGCGCCAGCACCCTATATCCCCCAGAGGAGACCCAGTACTTC
CASTLYPPEETQYF
>NA|TRBJ2-1|NA|TRBV11-3
TGTGCCAGCAGTCAGAACAGGGGGGGAACCTACAATGAGCAGTTCTTC
CASSQNRGGTYNEQFF
>TRBD1|TRBJ2-3|NA|TRBV25-1
TGTGCCAGCAGTGAATATCAGGGGACAGGGGGCACAGATACGCAGTATTTT
CASSEYQGTGGTDTQYF
>NA|TRBJ1-2|medium-sized|TRBV4-3
TGCGCCAGCAGCCAAGCATCGAAGAGGGCACCTGGGGGCTACACCTTC
CASSQASKRAPGGYTF
>TRBD1|TRBJ1-4|NA|TRBV6-1
TGTGCCAGCAGTGGGACAGGGGGTAATAATGAAAAACTGTTTTTT
CASSGTGGNNEKLFF
>TRBD1|TRBJ2-5|NA|TRBV19
TGTGCCAGTAGCCAGAGGACAGGCCAAGAGACCCAGTACTTC
CASSQRTGQETQYF
>NA|TRBJ2-1|NA|TRBV5-1
TGCGCCAGCAGCCCCCTCGTCGCGGATGAGCAGTTCTTC
CASSPLVADEQFF
>NA|TRBJ1-1|NA|TRBV11-3
TGTGCCAGCAGCTTAGAAGGCAGCCTGAACACTGAAGCTTTCTTT
CASSLEGSLNTEAFF
>NA|TRBJ1-1|NA|TRBV7-3
TGTGCCAGCAGCCACGGGGACATGAGGGACACTGAAGCTTTCTTT
CASSHGDMRDTEAFF
>NA|TRBJ2-5|NA|TRBV2
TGTGCCAGCAGTGAACAGGGGTCAGAGACCCAGTACTTC
CASSEQGSETQYF
>TRBD2|TRBJ2-3|NA|TRBV5-4
TGTGCCAGCAGCAAACCCGCCGGGGGGGCAGATACGCAGTATTTT
CASSKPAGGADTQYF
>TRBD1|TRBJ1-1|NA|TRBV5-1
TGCGCCAGCAGCCGGGACAGTACCGTCTCCACTGAAGCTTTCTTT
CASSRDSTVSTEAFF
>NA|TRBJ1-2|NA|TRBV5-6
TGTGCCAGCAGCATATTTGGGACGGAATCTAACTATGGCTACACCTTC
CASSIFGTESNYGYTF